This T cell receptor beta chain was captured in a study of monozygotic twins with inflammatory bowel disease. Study-level points and caveats: Patients with IBD had less TCRbeta diversity (inverse Simpson) than their healthy co-twins. Relative to healthy twins, IBD patients had fewer clonotypes in common with others, a gap that was especially apparent with disease activity.

Turning to this clonotype: Its antigen is as yet unknown.

TCRdb re-called the 5' RACE reads and gives one entry per CDR3 protein, without DNA. The sample has approximately 200,000 distinct CDR3 sequences. The CDR3 spans 16 residues. The germline gives CDR1 SGHTA, CDR2 FQGNSA. For every donor, one blood sample of 2 to 2.5 ml was drawn. T cells were not sorted, and total RNA was isolated straight from whole blood. The receptor was derived from a human donor with ulcerative colitis or Crohn's disease, or a healthy co-twin of an affected twin (not recorded which). The specimen was blood. The chain links TRBV7-2 to TRBJ2-1; TCRdb picks TRBD1, but there is no DNA to check that call. This chain's CDR3 is CASSARQGTATNEQFF. Variable domain in full (rest from reference TRBV7-2 and TRBJ2-1): GAGVSQSPSNKVTEKGKDVELRCDPISGHTALYWYRQSLGQGLEFLIYFQGNSAPDKSGLPSDRFSAERTGGSVSTLTIQRTQQEDSAVYLCASSARQGTATNEQFFGPGTRLTVL.